This T cell receptor (beta chain) stems from a study of cytomegalovirus exposure and HLA in healthy donors. 13 Jbeta primers and 60 Vbeta primers were used for the PCR. Profiled with immunoSEQ multiplex PCR; TCRdb holds only in-frame clones, not every one. The profile covers about 110,000 clones, with around 86% appearing a single time and roughly 2.3% taken by the ten largest. This clone was seen a few times. The sequence came from a woman in her 30s in good health and CMV-seronegative. The sequenced sample was PBMCs.

The CDR3 region is CASSQDPGTVNEKLFF. DNA of the CDR3: TGTGCCAGCAGCCAAGATCCCGGGACAGTAAATGAAAAACTGTTTTTT. The gene calls are TRBV4-2 and TRBJ1-4, with 7 nucleotides matching TRBD1. With V trimmed by 0 bases and J by 5 bases, 6 bases remained unmatched. CDR3 length equals 16 residues. Germline assignment: CDR1 LGHNA and CDR2 YNFKEQ.